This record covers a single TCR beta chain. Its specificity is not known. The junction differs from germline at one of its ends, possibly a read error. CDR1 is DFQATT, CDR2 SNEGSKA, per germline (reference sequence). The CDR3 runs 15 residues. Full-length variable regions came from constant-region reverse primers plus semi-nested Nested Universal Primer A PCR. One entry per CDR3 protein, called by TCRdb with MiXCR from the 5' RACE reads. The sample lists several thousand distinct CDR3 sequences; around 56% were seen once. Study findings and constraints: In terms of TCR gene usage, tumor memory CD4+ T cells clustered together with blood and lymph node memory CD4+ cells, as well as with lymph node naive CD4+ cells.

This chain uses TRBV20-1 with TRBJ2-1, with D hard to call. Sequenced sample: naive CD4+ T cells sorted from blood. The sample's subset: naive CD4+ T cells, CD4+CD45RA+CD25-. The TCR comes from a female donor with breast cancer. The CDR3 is CSARVRRSSYSEQFF. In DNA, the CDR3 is TGCAGTGCTAGAGTACGGCGGAGCTCCTACAGTGAGCAGTTCTTC.